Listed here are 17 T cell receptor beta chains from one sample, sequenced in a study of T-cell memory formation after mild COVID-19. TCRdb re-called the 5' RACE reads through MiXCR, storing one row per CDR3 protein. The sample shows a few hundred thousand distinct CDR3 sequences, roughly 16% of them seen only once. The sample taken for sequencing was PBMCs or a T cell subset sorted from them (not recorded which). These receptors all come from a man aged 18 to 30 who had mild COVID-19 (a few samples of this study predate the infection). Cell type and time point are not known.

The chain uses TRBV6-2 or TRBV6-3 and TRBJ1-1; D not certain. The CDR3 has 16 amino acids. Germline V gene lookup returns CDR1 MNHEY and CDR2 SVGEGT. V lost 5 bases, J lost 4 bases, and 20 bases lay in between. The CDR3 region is CASSDLGTTATTEAFF. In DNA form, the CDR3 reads TGTGCCAGCAGTGACCTTGGTACGACCGCTACCACTGAAGCTTTCTTT.

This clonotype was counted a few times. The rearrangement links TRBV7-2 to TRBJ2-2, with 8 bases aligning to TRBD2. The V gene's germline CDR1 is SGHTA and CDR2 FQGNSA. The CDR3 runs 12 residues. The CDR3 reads CAPGGFTGELFF. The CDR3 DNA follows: TGTGCTCCGGGGGGGTTCACCGGGGAGCTGTTTTTT.

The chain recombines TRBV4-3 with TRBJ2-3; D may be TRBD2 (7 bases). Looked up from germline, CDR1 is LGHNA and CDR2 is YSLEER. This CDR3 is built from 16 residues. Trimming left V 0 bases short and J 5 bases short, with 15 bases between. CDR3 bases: TGCGCCAGCAGCCAAGATCGGGGGGCGGGGAAAGATACGCAGTATTTT. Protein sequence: CASSQDRGAGKDTQYF.

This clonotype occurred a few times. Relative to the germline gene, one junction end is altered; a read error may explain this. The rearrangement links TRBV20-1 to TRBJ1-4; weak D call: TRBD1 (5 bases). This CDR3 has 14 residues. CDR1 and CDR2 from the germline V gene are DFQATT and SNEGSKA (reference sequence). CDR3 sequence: CSAPSWGRNDKLFF. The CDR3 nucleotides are TGCAGTGCTCCCTCGTGGGGACGGAATGACAAACTGTTTTTT.

CDR3 amino acids: CASSQSLNRGANTEAFF. CDR3 bases: TGCGCCAGCAGCCAATCCTTGAACCGCGGGGCGAACACTGAAGCTTTCTTT. V and J are TRBV4-1 and TRBJ1-1, with D possibly TRBD1 on 5 matching bases. This CDR3 region has 17 residues. V lost 2 bases and J lost 1, with 17 bases in between. Germline lookup yields CDR1 MGHRA and CDR2 YSYEKL.

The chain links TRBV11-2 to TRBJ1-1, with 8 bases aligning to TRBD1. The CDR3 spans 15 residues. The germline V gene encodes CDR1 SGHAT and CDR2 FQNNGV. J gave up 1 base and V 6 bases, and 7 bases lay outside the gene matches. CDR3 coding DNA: TGTGCCAGCAGGAACCGGGACAGGTGGAACACTGAAGCTTTCTTT. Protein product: CASRNRDRWNTEAFF.

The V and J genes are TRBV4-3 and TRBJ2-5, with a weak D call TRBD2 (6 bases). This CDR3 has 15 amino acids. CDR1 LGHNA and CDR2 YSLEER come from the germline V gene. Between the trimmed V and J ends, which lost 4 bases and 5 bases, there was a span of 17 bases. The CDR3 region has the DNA TGCGCCAGCAGCCCCCAGACGGCTGGGGGGGAGACCCAGTACTTC. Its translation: CASSPQTAGGETQYF.

In DNA form, the CDR3 reads TGCGCCAGCAGCCAAGTCGTGGAGGGGAGATATGAAGCTTTCTTT. Translating it yields CASSQVVEGRYEAFF. This chain connects TRBV4-3 to TRBJ1-1; D possibly corresponds to TRBD1 (5 bases). The CDR3 totals 15 residues. Trimming took 1 base from V and 7 from J, leaving 16 bases between them. Germline CDR1 LGHNA, CDR2 YSLEER.

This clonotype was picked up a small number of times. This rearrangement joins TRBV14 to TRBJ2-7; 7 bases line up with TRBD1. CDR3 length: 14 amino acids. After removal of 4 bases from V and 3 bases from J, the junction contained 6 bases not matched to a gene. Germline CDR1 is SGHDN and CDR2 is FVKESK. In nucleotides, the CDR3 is TGTGCCAGCAGCCGCCCCGGGACAGTCTACGAGCAGTACTTC. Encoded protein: CASSRPGTVYEQYF. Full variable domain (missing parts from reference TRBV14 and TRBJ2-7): EAGVTQFPSHSVIEKGQTVTLRCDPISGHDNLYWYRRVMGKEIKFLLHFVKESKQDESGMPNNRFLAERTGGTYSTLKVQPAELEDSGVYFCASSRPGTVYEQYFGPGTRLTVT.

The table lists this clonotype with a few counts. CDR3 coding DNA: TGTGCCAGCAGTGAAGTCTCTAATGAAAAACTGTTTTTT. This sequence encodes CASSEVSNEKLFF. The chain carries TRBV2 and TRBJ1-4, with D hard to call. V lost 1 base to trimming and J lost 3 bases, with 3 bases between them. The CDR3 spans 13 residues. The V gene's germline CDR1 is SNHLY and CDR2 FYNNEI. The whole variable domain, filled in from reference TRBV2 and TRBJ1-4, reads EPEVTQTPSHQVTQMGQEVILRCVPISNHLYFYWYRQILGQKVEFLVSFYNNEISEKSEIFDDQFSVERPDGSNFTLKIRSTKLEDSAMYFCASSEVSNEKLFFGSGTQLSVL.

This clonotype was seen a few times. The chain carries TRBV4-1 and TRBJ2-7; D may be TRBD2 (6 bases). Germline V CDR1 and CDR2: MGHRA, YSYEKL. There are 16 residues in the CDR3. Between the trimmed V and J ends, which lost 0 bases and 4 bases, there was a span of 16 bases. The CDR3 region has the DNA TGCGCCAGCAGCCAAGATGGGCGGGGTCGGCAGTACGAGCAGTACTTC. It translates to CASSQDGRGRQYEQYF.

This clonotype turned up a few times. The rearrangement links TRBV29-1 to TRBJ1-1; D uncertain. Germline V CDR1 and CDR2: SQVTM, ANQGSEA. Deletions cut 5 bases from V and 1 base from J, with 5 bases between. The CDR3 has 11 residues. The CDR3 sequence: CSVSSNTEAFF. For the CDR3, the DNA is TGCAGCGTTTCGTCGAACACTGAAGCTTTCTTT. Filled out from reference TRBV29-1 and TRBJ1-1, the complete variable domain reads SAVISQKPSRDICQRGTSLTIQCQVDSQVTMMFWYRQQPGQSLTLIATANQGSEATYESGFVIDKFPISRPNLTFSTLTVSNMSPEDSSIYLCSVSSNTEAFFGQGTRLTVV.

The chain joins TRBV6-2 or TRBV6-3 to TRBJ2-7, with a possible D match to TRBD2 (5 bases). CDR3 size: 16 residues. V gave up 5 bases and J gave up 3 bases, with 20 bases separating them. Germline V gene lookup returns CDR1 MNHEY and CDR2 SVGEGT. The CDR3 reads CASSSPDTWEHYEQYF. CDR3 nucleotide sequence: TGTGCCAGCAGTAGCCCGGATACGTGGGAGCACTACGAGCAGTACTTC.

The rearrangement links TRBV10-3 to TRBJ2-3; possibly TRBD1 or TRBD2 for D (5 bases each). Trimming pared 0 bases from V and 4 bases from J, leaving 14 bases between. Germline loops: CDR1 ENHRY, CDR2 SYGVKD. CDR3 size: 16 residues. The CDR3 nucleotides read TGTGCCATCAGTGAGTCGGAGGACATCGCTCCAGATACGCAGTATTTT. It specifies CAISESEDIAPDTQYF.

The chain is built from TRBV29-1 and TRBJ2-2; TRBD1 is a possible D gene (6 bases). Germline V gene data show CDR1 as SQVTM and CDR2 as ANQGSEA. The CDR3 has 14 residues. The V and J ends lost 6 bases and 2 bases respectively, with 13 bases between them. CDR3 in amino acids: CSVSGTFNTGELFF. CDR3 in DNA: TGCAGCGTCTCCGGGACATTTAACACCGGGGAGCTGTTTTTT.

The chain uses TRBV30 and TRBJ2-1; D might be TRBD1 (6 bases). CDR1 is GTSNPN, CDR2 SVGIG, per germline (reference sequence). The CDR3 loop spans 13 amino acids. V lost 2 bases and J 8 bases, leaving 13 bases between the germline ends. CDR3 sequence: CAWSTTGIYEQFF. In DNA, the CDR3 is TGTGCCTGGAGTACCACAGGGATCTATGAGCAGTTCTTC.

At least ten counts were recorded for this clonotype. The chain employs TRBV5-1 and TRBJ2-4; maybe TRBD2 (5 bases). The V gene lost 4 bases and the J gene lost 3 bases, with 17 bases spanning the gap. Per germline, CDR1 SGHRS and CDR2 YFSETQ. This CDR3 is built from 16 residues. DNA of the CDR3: TGCGCCAGCAGCGGCCTCGGGGATGCCGTCAAAAACATTCAGTACTTC. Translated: CASSGLGDAVKNIQYF.